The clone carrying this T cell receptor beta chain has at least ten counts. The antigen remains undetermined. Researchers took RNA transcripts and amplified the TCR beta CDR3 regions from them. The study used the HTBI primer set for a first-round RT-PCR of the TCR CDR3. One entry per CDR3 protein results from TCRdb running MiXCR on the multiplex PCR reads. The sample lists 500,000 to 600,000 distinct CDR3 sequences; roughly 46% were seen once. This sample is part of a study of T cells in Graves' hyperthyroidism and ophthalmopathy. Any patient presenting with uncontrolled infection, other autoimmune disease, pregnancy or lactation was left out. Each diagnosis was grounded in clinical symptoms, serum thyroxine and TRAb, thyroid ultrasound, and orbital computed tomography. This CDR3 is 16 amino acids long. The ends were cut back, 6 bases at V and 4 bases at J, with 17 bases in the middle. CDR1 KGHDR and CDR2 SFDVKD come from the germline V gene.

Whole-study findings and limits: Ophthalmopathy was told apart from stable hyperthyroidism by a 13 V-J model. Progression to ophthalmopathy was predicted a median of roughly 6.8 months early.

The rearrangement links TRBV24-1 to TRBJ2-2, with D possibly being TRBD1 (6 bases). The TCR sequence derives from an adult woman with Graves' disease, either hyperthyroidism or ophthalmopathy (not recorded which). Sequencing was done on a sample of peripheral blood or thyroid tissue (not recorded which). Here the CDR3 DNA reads TGTGCCACCAGTCGGGCTGCGCCAGGGGTCACCGGGGAGCTGTTTTTT. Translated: CATSRAAPGVTGELFF.